The 9 T cell receptor beta chains below were found in one sample sequenced in a study of monozygotic twins with inflammatory bowel disease. TCRdb reprocessed the 5' RACE reads; each CDR3 protein has one entry and no DNA is given. In total, the table holds fewer than 350,000 distinct CDR3 sequences. Sequenced input: blood. These receptors were collected from a human donor with ulcerative colitis or Crohn's disease, or a healthy co-twin of an affected twin (not recorded which).

This chain joins TRBV4-3 and TRBJ1-1; TCRdb reports TRBD1, a call that lacks DNA to check it against. Per the germline V gene, CDR1 is LGHNA and CDR2 is YSLEER. This CDR3 has 15 amino acids. The CDR3 sequence is CASSQAGARGTEAFF.

The chain uses TRBV7-9 and TRBJ1-2; TCRdb selects TRBD1, and the lack of DNA leaves this call unchecked. CDR1 and CDR2 from the germline V gene are SEHNR and FQNEAQ (reference sequence). The CDR3 has 16 amino acids. This CDR3 reads CASMRVRDRGNYGYTF.

The chain is built from TRBV11-2 and TRBJ2-5; TCRdb's D call of TRBD1 is untestable without DNA. This CDR3 spans 19 amino acids. Germline values: CDR1 SGHAT, CDR2 FQNNGV. The CDR3 loop reads CASSLVLSGPHSFQETQYF.

The chain combines TRBV19 with TRBJ1-5; TCRdb gives TRBD1 as the D gene, but with no DNA this cannot be confirmed. In germline, CDR1 is LNHDA, CDR2 SQIVND (reference sequence). This CDR3 spans 20 amino acids. CDR3 residues: CASSNPTGTGGPTGNQPQHF. Variable domain in full (rest from reference TRBV19 and TRBJ1-5): DGGITQSPKYLFRKEGQNVTLSCEQNLNHDAMYWYRQDPGQGLRLIYYSQIVNDFQKGDIAEGYSVSREKKESFPLTVTSAQKNPTAFYLCASSNPTGTGGPTGNQPQHFGDGTRLSIL.

The chain couples TRBV27 to TRBJ2-7; absent DNA, TCRdb's TRBD2 call cannot be checked. Germline assignment: CDR1 MNHEY and CDR2 SMNVEV (reference sequence). The CDR3 is 11 amino acids. This CDR3 reads CATSSPHEQYF.

The rearrangement uses TRBV7-8 and TRBJ2-7. This CDR3 is built from 12 residues. Germline V lookup: CDR1 SGHVS, CDR2 FQNEAQ. The CDR3 sequence is CASSLDYNEQYF.

The chain links TRBV5-1 to TRBJ2-7. Germline V gives CDR1 SGHRS, CDR2 YFSETQ. This CDR3 has 14 residues. CDR3 residues: CASSKVSLTYEQYF. Full variable domain (missing parts from reference TRBV5-1 and TRBJ2-7): KAGVTQTPRYLIKTRGQQVTLSCSPISGHRSVSWYQQTPGQGLQFLFEYFSETQRNKGNFPGRFSGRQFSNSRSEMNVSTLELGDSALYLCASSKVSLTYEQYFGPGTRLTVT.

This rearrangement joins TRBV4-1 to TRBJ1-1; the D call from TCRdb, TRBD1, cannot be confirmed without DNA. The germline gives CDR1 MGHRA, CDR2 YSYEKL. The CDR3 consists of 16 residues. CDR3: CASSQTTGGDGGEAFF.

This chain uses TRBV10-3 with TRBJ2-7; the TRBD1 assignment by TCRdb is unverifiable without DNA. The CDR3 is made up of 15 amino acids. CDR1 ENHRY and CDR2 SYGVKD come from the germline V gene. CDR3 sequence reads: CAISESERGTYEQYF.